These 25 T cell receptor beta chains were sequenced from one sample in a study of T cell repertoires in cytomegalovirus infection. TCRdb fed the reads into MiXCR, producing one record per CDR3 protein. The sample contains hundreds of thousands of distinct CDR3 sequences, 15% to 20% of which appear only once. Sequenced input: PBMCs. These receptors came from a human donor in good health (CMV status not recorded). Some clones in this sample may be carry-over from other donors' samples.

This clonotype was counted a few times. CDR3 sequence (DNA): TGTGCCAGTAGCCGACAGGGACGCTACGAGCAGTACTTC. Translation: CASSRQGRYEQYF. The chain combines TRBV19 with TRBJ2-7; 7 bases line up with TRBD1. CDR3 length equals 13 residues. Germline-derived CDR1 and CDR2 are LNHDA and SQIVND (reference sequence). The V segment lost 6 bases and the J segment 3 bases; nucleotides outside the gene matches: 5.

This sequence joins TRBV28 and TRBJ1-1; D call uncertain. Germline CDR1 is MDHEN and CDR2 is SYDVKM. The CDR3 has 13 residues. V dropped 5 bases and J dropped 1 base, with 8 bases sitting between them. CDR3 DNA sequence: TGTGCCAGCAGTCTACCGGGGAACACTGAAGCTTTCTTT. Residues: CASSLPGNTEAFF.

This clonotype has just a few counts. The gene calls are TRBV11-1 and TRBJ1-1; D call uncertain. The CDR3 is 13 residues long. V lost 1 base and J lost 11, with 14 bases in between. Germline-derived CDR1 and CDR2 are SGHAT and FQDESV (reference sequence). CDR3 bases: TGTGCCAGCAGCTTAGAAGGTTTGTCGGGCGCTTTCTTT. It yields the protein CASSLEGLSGAFF.

This clonotype was seen a handful of times. The chain carries TRBV4-3 and TRBJ2-5; D call uncertain. The CDR3 runs 13 residues. Deletions cut 1 base from V and 3 bases from J, with 6 bases between. Germline V lookup: CDR1 LGHNA, CDR2 YSLEER. CDR3 protein: CASSQVREETQYF. The CDR3 DNA is TGCGCCAGCAGCCAAGTAAGGGAAGAGACCCAGTACTTC.

This clonotype was found many times. The V gene is TRBV6-6, the J gene TRBJ2-1, with 15 nucleotides matching TRBD2. CDR3 length equals 21 residues. The V gene end was trimmed by 8 bases and the J gene end by 4 bases; junction bases not matched to a gene: 21. CDR1 MNHNY and CDR2 SVGAGI come from the germline V gene (reference sequence). For the CDR3, the DNA is TGTGCCAGCCGCGGACCACTTCGGACTAGCGGGGGGGCATCAGCGTACAATGAGCAGTTCTTC. Translated: CASRGPLRTSGGASAYNEQFF.

This clonotype has more than one count but fewer than ten. The genes are TRBV15 and TRBJ1-1, with 7 nucleotides matching TRBD1. The length of the CDR3 is 16 residues. CDR1 is LNHNV, CDR2 YYDKDF, per germline (reference sequence). V lost 2 bases and J lost 0; bases outside the gene matches: 6. The CDR3 sequence: CATSRSRRGMNTEAFF. The CDR3 region has the DNA TGTGCCACCAGCAGATCCCGCAGGGGGATGAACACTGAAGCTTTCTTT.

This clonotype was counted a few times. The chain links TRBV11-3 to TRBJ2-2, with a tentative D call TRBD2 (6 bases). V lost 3 bases to trimming and J lost 0 bases, with 11 bases between them. The germline CDR1 and CDR2 sequences are SGHNT and YENEEA. The CDR3 runs 16 residues. Written as DNA, the CDR3 is TGTGCCAGCAGCTTCGGCGGGGATTCGAACACCGGGGAGCTGTTTTTT. This gives the protein CASSFGGDSNTGELFF.

This clonotype was found many times. V usage is TRBV7-2 and J usage is TRBJ1-2; TRBD1 agrees at 8 bases. Germline trimming cut 3 bases from V and 9 bases from J; bases unmatched to any gene: 3. Germline loops: CDR1 SGHTA, CDR2 FQGNSA. This CDR3 contains 12 residues. CDR3 protein: CASSFDRGSYTF. The CDR3 bases are TGTGCCAGCAGCTTCGACAGGGGAAGCTACACCTTC.

This clonotype was detected ten times or more. The chain is built from TRBV12-3 or TRBV12-4 and TRBJ2-7; 9 bases are shared with TRBD1. The J segment lost 4 bases and the V segment lost 3 bases, leaving 13 bases of the junction unmatched. The length of the CDR3 is 17 residues. CDR3 bases: TGTGCCAGCAGTTTTCTCTCGGGACAGGGCTTTGGGTACGAGCAGTACTTC. Translating it yields CASSFLSGQGFGYEQYF.

This clonotype was seen ten or more times. The rearrangement uses TRBV11-1 and TRBJ1-1, with D maybe TRBD1 (5 bases). Per germline, CDR1 SGHAT and CDR2 FQDESV (reference sequence). CDR3 length: 13 amino acids. V dropped 6 bases and J dropped 7 bases, with 15 bases sitting between them. CDR3 region: CASREEWGNEAFF. The CDR3 nucleotides read TGTGCCAGCAGAGAGGAATGGGGGAATGAAGCTTTCTTT. Full variable domain (missing parts from reference TRBV11-1 and TRBJ1-1): EAEVAQSPRYKITEKSQAVAFWCDPISGHATLYWYRQILGQGPELLVQFQDESVVDDSQLPKDRFSAERLKGVDSTLKIQPAELGDSAMYLCASREEWGNEAFFGQGTRLTVV.

The chain couples TRBV24-1 to TRBJ2-2; tentatively, D is TRBD1 (6 bases). Germline loops: CDR1 KGHDR, CDR2 SFDVKD. The CDR3 has 16 amino acids. The ends were cut back, 2 bases at V and 3 bases at J, with 12 bases in the middle. CDR3 DNA sequence: TGTGCCACCAGTGATTACGGGCCAGGGGACACCGGGGAGCTGTTTTTT. Its protein product is CATSDYGPGDTGELFF.

This clonotype was counted at least ten times. The genes are TRBV28 and TRBJ1-5; D gene unclear. V was trimmed by 5 bases and J by 1 base, leaving 3 bases between them. Per the germline V gene, CDR1 is MDHEN and CDR2 is SYDVKM. The CDR3 totals 12 residues. In nucleotides, the CDR3 is TGTGCCAGCAGTAACAGCAATCAGCCCCAGCATTTT. Amino acids: CASSNSNQPQHF. Together with reference TRBV28 and TRBJ1-5, the CDR3 gives the full variable domain: DVKVTQSSRYLVKRTGEKVFLECVQDMDHENMFWYRQDPGLGLRLIYFSYDVKMKEKGDIPEGYSVSREKKERFSLILESASTNQTSMYLCASSNSNQPQHFGDGTRLSIL.

Many counts were recorded for this clonotype. This chain links TRBV12-3 or TRBV12-4 with TRBJ2-3; the D gene is possibly TRBD2 (5 bases). V dropped 3 bases and J dropped 3 bases, with 7 bases sitting between them. The CDR3 has 13 residues. CDR3 residues: CASSFTGTDTQYF. The DNA of the CDR3 is TGTGCCAGCAGTTTTACGGGGACAGATACGCAGTATTTT.

This rearrangement joins TRBV20-1 to TRBJ2-3, with 14 bases lining up with TRBD2. The V and J ends lost 3 bases and 8 bases, in that order; junction bases with no gene match: 4. The CDR3 extends over 14 amino acids. Germline V lookup: CDR1 DFQATT, CDR2 SNEGSKA (reference sequence). CDR3 sequence: CSARGLAGAPTQYF. The CDR3 DNA reads TGCAGTGCTAGGGGACTAGCGGGGGCTCCTACGCAGTATTTT.

This clonotype occurred a few times. The rearrangement uses TRBV2 and TRBJ2-5; D unclear. This CDR3 is 13 amino acids long. Germline lookup yields CDR1 SNHLY and CDR2 FYNNEI. V dropped 8 bases and J dropped 5 bases, with 15 bases sitting between them. The chain's CDR3 is CASGYTRRETQYF. The CDR3 region has the DNA TGTGCCAGCGGGTACACCCGGCGGGAGACCCAGTACTTC.

This sequence joins TRBV20-1 and TRBJ1-2; D is unclear. Germline loops: CDR1 DFQATT, CDR2 SNEGSKA (reference sequence). The CDR3 is made up of 15 amino acids. V gave up 0 bases and J gave up 4 bases, with 15 bases separating them. The chain's CDR3 is CSARDQADVFYGYTF. CDR3 sequence (DNA): TGCAGTGCTAGAGATCAGGCGGACGTGTTCTATGGCTACACCTTC.

This clonotype was found a few times. The genes are TRBV6-5 and TRBJ1-2, with D maybe TRBD1 (5 bases). Trimming shortened V by 3 bases and J by 5 bases, and 19 bases separated the two germline ends. This CDR3 region has 16 residues. Germline V gives CDR1 MNHEY, CDR2 SVGAGI. CDR3 sequence reads: CASSYVRRIRDYGYTF. The CDR3 DNA reads as TGTGCCAGCAGTTATGTTCGCCGGATCAGGGATTATGGCTACACCTTC.

At least ten counts were recorded for this clonotype. The rearrangement joins TRBV6-1 to TRBJ1-2; 12 bases are shared with TRBD1. Germline V gene lookup returns CDR1 MNHNS and CDR2 SASEGT. The CDR3 has 15 residues. V was clipped by 6 bases and J by 2 bases; unmatched bases: 4. CDR3 nucleotides: TGTGCCAGCAGACCCGGGACAGGGGGCAACTATGGCTACACCTTC. It is translated as CASRPGTGGNYGYTF.

In this sample, this clonotype turned up many times. This rearrangement joins TRBV7-2 to TRBJ1-5, with 7 nucleotides matching TRBD1. CDR1 is SGHTA and CDR2 is FQGNSA in the germline V gene. V was clipped by 5 bases and J by 7 bases; unmatched bases: 11. The CDR3 loop spans 15 amino acids. The CDR3 DNA reads as TGTGCCAGCAGCCCTGTACAGGGGTTGAGGCAGCCCCAGCATTTT. Translation gives CASSPVQGLRQPQHF.

V gene TRBV5-4 combines with J gene TRBJ2-2; D is possibly TRBD2 (6 bases). V lost 1 base, J lost 1 base, and 11 bases lay in between. Germline CDR1 is SGHNT and CDR2 is YYREEE (reference sequence). This CDR3 is built from 16 residues. In DNA form, the CDR3 reads TGTGCCAGCAGCTTGTTTATCGGGGGGAACACCGGGGAGCTGTTTTTT. It specifies CASSLFIGGNTGELFF.

This chain joins TRBV20-1 and TRBJ2-1, with D perhaps assigned TRBD1 or TRBD2 (5 bases each). The CDR3 spans 15 residues. The germline V gene encodes CDR1 DFQATT and CDR2 SNEGSKA (reference sequence). Trimming pared 3 bases from V and 7 bases from J, leaving 19 bases between. CDR3 region: CSASDQRGASNEQFF. In DNA, the CDR3 is TGCAGTGCTAGTGATCAGAGGGGCGCCTCAAATGAGCAGTTCTTC.

This clonotype was detected ten times or more. This chain connects TRBV4-3 to TRBJ1-5, with TRBD1 matching 9 bases. This CDR3 is built from 15 residues. V was pared by 0 bases and J by 7 bases, with 4 bases of the junction left unmatched. Germline CDR1 LGHNA, CDR2 YSLEER. Written as DNA, the CDR3 is TGCGCCAGCAGCCAAGATGGGACAGGGTTACAGCCCCAGCATTTT. Protein product: CASSQDGTGLQPQHF.

This clonotype was counted only a few times. The chain combines TRBV12-3 or TRBV12-4 with TRBJ1-1; 9 positions match TRBD1. V trimming: 3 bases; J trimming: 3 bases; junction bases outside the gene matches: 5. The CDR3 has 15 residues. The CDR3 DNA is TGTGCCAGCAGTTTCTCACAGGGGGCGTACACTGAAGCTTTCTTT. The encoded protein is CASSFSQGAYTEAFF.

This clonotype was detected many times. J is TRBJ2-7 and V is TRBV7-2; D not resolved. The V end lost 5 bases, the J end lost 2 bases, and 19 bases lay between the germline ends. Germline CDR1 reads SGHTA; CDR2 reads FQGNSA. CDR3 length: 16 amino acids. The CDR3 reads CASSTSPGRATYEQYF. Here the CDR3 DNA reads TGTGCCAGCAGCACATCTCCGGGTCGAGCCACCTACGAGCAGTACTTC.

This chain connects TRBV19 to TRBJ2-2, with TRBD1 as a possible D gene (5 bases). The CDR3 length is 15 residues. V was trimmed by 5 bases and J by 1 base, leaving 11 bases between them. Germline CDR1 LNHDA, CDR2 SQIVND (reference sequence). The CDR3 loop is CASSRRTMNTGELFF. The CDR3 bases are TGTGCCAGTAGTCGCCGGACAATGAACACCGGGGAGCTGTTTTTT.